Shown below are 14 T cell receptor beta chains from a single sample sequenced in a study of OX40 agonist ivuxolimab in advanced cancers. Clones were sequenced by immunoSEQ multiplex PCR, and TCRdb holds only the in-frame ones, with some missing. The sample holds 50,000 to 65,000 clones; around 85% are singletons and the top ten take approximately 1%. Sequences were derived from CD4+ or CD8+ T cells sorted from blood, sampled in a trial of the OX40 agonist ivuxolimab. These receptors were taken from an adult with an advanced solid tumor such as melanoma, head and neck, liver or kidney cancer.

The chain couples TRBV28 to TRBJ2-4; perhaps TRBD1 as D (6 bases). The CDR3 loop spans 17 amino acids. Per germline, CDR1 MDHEN and CDR2 SYDVKM. Trimming left V 5 bases short and J 8 bases short, with 25 bases between. The CDR3 loop reads CASSDLSSGTKGHIQYF. The DNA for the CDR3 is TGTGCCAGCAGTGACCTCAGTTCCGGGACAAAGGGCCACATTCAGTACTTC.

The J gene is TRBJ1-2, the V gene TRBV7-2; 8 bases are a match to TRBD1. CDR3 length equals 15 residues. Germline CDR1 is SGHTA and CDR2 is FQGNSA. V shed 4 bases and J 7 bases; nucleotides not matched to a gene: 11. CDR3 protein: CASSSLSSRGRGYTF. CDR3 coding DNA: TGTGCCAGCAGCTCCCTCTCCTCCAGGGGGCGTGGCTACACCTTC.

The rearrangement joins TRBV28 to TRBJ1-1, with D hard to call. Germline V lookup: CDR1 MDHEN, CDR2 SYDVKM. The CDR3 spans 13 residues. The V and J ends lost 11 bases and 4 bases respectively, with 17 bases between them. CDR3 region: CAGTSGGLTEAFF. DNA of the CDR3: TGTGCCGGCACGTCGGGTGGGCTCACTGAAGCTTTCTTT. Together with reference TRBV28 and TRBJ1-1, the CDR3 gives the full variable domain: DVKVTQSSRYLVKRTGEKVFLECVQDMDHENMFWYRQDPGLGLRLIYFSYDVKMKEKGDIPEGYSVSREKKERFSLILESASTNQTSMYLCAGTSGGLTEAFFGQGTRLTVV.

V usage is TRBV18 and J usage is TRBJ2-3, with D possibly being TRBD1 (5 bases). Germline V lookup: CDR1 KGHSH, CDR2 LQKENI. The CDR3 is made up of 15 amino acids. Trimming removed 1 base from V and 4 bases from J, with 12 bases in between. The CDR3 DNA follows: TGTGCCAGCTCACCACTGTCAGGGTTTGCAGATACGCAGTATTTT. It specifies CASSPLSGFADTQYF. Based on the CDR3 plus reference TRBV18 and TRBJ2-3, the full variable domain is NAGVMQNPRHLVRRRGQEARLRCSPMKGHSHVYWYRQLPEEGLKFMVYLQKENIIDESGMPKERFSAEFPKEGPSILRIQQVVRGDSAAYFCASSPLSGFADTQYFGPGTRLTVL.

V usage is TRBV4-1 and J usage is TRBJ1-5; D gene uncertain. This CDR3 region has 16 residues. Trimming took off 0 bases at V and 1 base at J, with 10 bases between the two ends. Per the germline V gene, CDR1 is MGHRA and CDR2 is YSYEKL. CDR3 sequence (DNA): TGCGCCAGCAGCCAAGATTTAGGGAAAAGCAATCAGCCCCAGCATTTT. Residues: CASSQDLGKSNQPQHF.

This chain joins TRBV7-6 and TRBJ1-3; D is ambiguous. The CDR3 has 14 residues. Trimming left V 5 bases short and J 0 bases short, with 8 bases between. From germline, CDR1 is SGHVS and CDR2 FNYEAQ. CDR3 loop: CASSPTYSGNTIYF. DNA for the CDR3: TGTGCCAGCAGCCCCACTTACTCTGGAAACACCATATATTTT.

The chain is built from TRBV5-6 and TRBJ1-2, with D unclear. V lost 2 bases to trimming and J lost 7 bases, with 9 bases between them. Germline V gene data show CDR1 as SGHDT and CDR2 as YYEEEE. The CDR3 runs 12 residues. The CDR3 DNA reads as TGTGCCAGCAGCTTTCCGCGTGGTGGCTACACCTTC. Its translation: CASSFPRGGYTF. Complete variable domain (other parts from reference TRBV5-6 and TRBJ1-2): DAGVTQSPTHLIKTRGQQVTLRCSPKSGHDTVSWYQQALGQGPQFIFQYYEEEERQRGNFPDRFSGHQFPNYSSELNVNALLLGDSALYLCASSFPRGGYTFGSGTRLTVV.

V gene TRBV5-4 combines with J gene TRBJ1-1; 9 bases agree with TRBD1. CDR3 length: 14 amino acids. The germline CDR1 and CDR2 sequences are SGHNT and YYREEE (reference sequence). V lost 2 bases and J lost 2; bases outside the gene matches: 1. The CDR3 loop is CASSLTGGNTEAFF. CDR3 in DNA: TGTGCCAGCAGCTTAACAGGGGGCAACACTGAAGCTTTCTTT. The entire variable domain, with the rest obtained from reference TRBV5-4 and TRBJ1-1, is as follows: ETGVTQSPTHLIKTRGQQVTLRCSSQSGHNTVSWYQQALGQGPQFIFQYYREEENGRGNFPPRFSGLQFPNYSSELNVNALELDDSALYLCASSLTGGNTEAFFGQGTRLTVV.

The chain uses TRBV25-1 and TRBJ2-7; D possibly uses TRBD1 or TRBD2 (5 bases each). The length of the CDR3 is 13 residues. Germline CDR1 MGHDK, CDR2 SYGVNS. The V gene lost 2 bases and the J gene lost 5 bases, with 10 bases spanning the gap. The CDR3 nucleotides are TGTGCCAGCAGTGAAGATTTGGGGGACGAGCAGTACTTC. Encoded protein: CASSEDLGDEQYF.

The rearrangement joins TRBV9 to TRBJ2-3; TRBD1 matches at 7 bases. CDR3 length equals 16 residues. V dropped 0 bases and J dropped 2; count of bases not matched to a gene: 6. Germline CDR1 reads SGDLS; CDR2 reads YYNGEE. The CDR3: CASSVAVGGDTDTQYF. For the CDR3, the DNA is TGTGCCAGCAGCGTAGCGGTAGGGGGCGACACAGATACGCAGTATTTT.

The table lists this clone with a count of one. The chain carries TRBV5-4 and TRBJ2-1; TRBD2 might be the D (6 bases). Germline V gene data show CDR1 as SGHNT and CDR2 as YYREEE (reference sequence). CDR3 length equals 17 residues. The V gene lost 4 bases and the J gene lost 0 bases, with 17 bases spanning the gap. The CDR3 reads CASSPAGSRTSYNEQFF. The CDR3 DNA follows: TGTGCCAGCAGCCCGGCGGGATCCCGAACCTCCTACAATGAGCAGTTCTTC. The variable domain in full, completed from reference TRBV5-4 and TRBJ2-1, reads ETGVTQSPTHLIKTRGQQVTLRCSSQSGHNTVSWYQQALGQGPQFIFQYYREEENGRGNFPPRFSGLQFPNYSSELNVNALELDDSALYLCASSPAGSRTSYNEQFFGPGTRLTVL.

The chain's CDR3 is CSALTGNYGYTF. The CDR3 nucleotides read TGCAGCGCTTTAACAGGGAACTATGGCTACACCTTC. The chain carries TRBV29-1 and TRBJ1-2; D perhaps matches TRBD1 (6 bases). Germline lookup yields CDR1 SQVTM and CDR2 ANQGSEA. V gave up 7 bases and J gave up 2 bases, with 11 bases separating them. CDR3 size: 12 residues.

The chain combines TRBV29-1 with TRBJ1-3; tentative D call: TRBD1 (6 bases). The CDR3 has 14 amino acids. The V end lost 6 bases, the J end lost 0 bases, and 12 bases lay between the germline ends. Looked up from germline, CDR1 is SQVTM and CDR2 is ANQGSEA. CDR3 coding DNA: TGCAGCGTAGGAGGGGGAGGCTCTGGAAACACCATATATTTT. It is translated as CSVGGGGSGNTIYF.

V gene TRBV27 combines with J gene TRBJ2-5, with 8 bases lining up with TRBD2. This CDR3 spans 14 amino acids. CDR1 and CDR2 from the germline V gene are MNHEY and SMNVEV (reference sequence). Unmatched junction bases numbered 2, after V lost 3 bases and J lost 2 bases. The CDR3 nucleotides read TGTGCCAGCAGTTTCGGGACTAGACAAGAGACCCAGTACTTC. This gives the protein CASSFGTRQETQYF.